Listed below are T cell receptor beta chains from one sample, sequenced in a study of cytomegalovirus exposure and HLA in healthy donors. Produced via immunoSEQ multiplex PCR; TCRdb's table is partial and in-frame only. The sample has fewer than 200,000 clones, more than 75% seen once. Material for sequencing was PBMCs. The receptors originated from a man aged 35 to 55 in good health and CMV-seropositive. The CDR3 runs from the conserved cysteine through the conserved F or W. D genes are given only for firm matches. A clone size is listed for some rows: how often the clone was seen (once, few, many), or a class if it is expanded.

clone size: once; J gene: TRBJ2-3; V gene: TRBV6-6; CDR3 length: 13; D gene: .; CDR3 protein: CASTIGGTDTQYF; CDR3 DNA: TGTGCCAGCACCATAGGAGGAACAGATACGCAGTATTTT
clone size: .; J gene: TRBJ2-7; V gene: TRBV14; CDR3 length: 15; D gene: .; CDR3 protein: CASSQGTLSSYEQYF; CDR3 DNA: TGTGCCAGCAGCCAGGGGACACTTAGCTCCTACGAGCAGTACTTC
clone size: .; J gene: TRBJ2-2; V gene: TRBV15; CDR3 length: 15; D gene: .; CDR3 protein: CATSPAGFSTGELFF; CDR3 DNA: TGTGCCACCAGCCCGGCGGGATTTAGCACCGGGGAGCTGTTTTTT
clone size: .; J gene: TRBJ2-1; V gene: TRBV5-1; CDR3 length: 17; D gene: TRBD2; CDR3 protein: CASSLALVGGRQNEQFF; CDR3 DNA: TGCGCCAGCAGCTTGGCCTTGGTGGGAGGGAGGCAAAATGAGCAGTTCTTC
clone size: .; J gene: TRBJ1-2; V gene: TRBV6-5; CDR3 length: 16; D gene: TRBD1; CDR3 protein: CASSYGGTDNNYGYTF; CDR3 DNA: TGTGCCAGCAGTTACGGAGGGACAGATAATAACTATGGCTACACCTTC
clone size: .; J gene: TRBJ2-3; V gene: TRBV10-1; CDR3 length: 19; D gene: TRBD2; CDR3 protein: CASSESTLAGGISTDTQYF; CDR3 DNA: TGCGCCAGCAGTGAGTCGACCCTAGCGGGGGGTATAAGCACAGATACGCAGTATTTT
clone size: once; J gene: TRBJ2-7; V gene: TRBV5-4; CDR3 length: 13; D gene: TRBD1; CDR3 protein: CASSSTGGYEQYF; CDR3 DNA: TGTGCCAGCAGCTCAACAGGGGGATACGAGCAGTACTTC
clone size: .; J gene: TRBJ2-3; V gene: TRBV5-4; CDR3 length: 17; D gene: .; CDR3 protein: CASSSRGFRGPFVAQYF; CDR3 DNA: TGTGCCAGCAGCTCTAGGGGGTTCCGCGGCCCGTTCGTTGCGCAGTATTTT
clone size: .; J gene: TRBJ2-5; V gene: TRBV11-2; CDR3 length: 16; D gene: TRBD2; CDR3 protein: CASSLGPLAGVETQYF; CDR3 DNA: TGTGCCAGCAGCTTAGGGCCCCTAGCGGGAGTAGAGACCCAGTACTTC
clone size: .; J gene: TRBJ2-3; V gene: TRBV28; CDR3 length: 14; D gene: .; CDR3 protein: CASSARGSTDTQYF; CDR3 DNA: TGTGCCAGCAGTGCTAGGGGGAGCACAGATACGCAGTATTTT
clone size: .; J gene: TRBJ2-5; V gene: TRBV6-1; CDR3 length: 15; D gene: .; CDR3 protein: CASSGEGGPLQTQYF; CDR3 DNA: TGTGCCAGCAGTGGGGAGGGGGGACCCCTCCAGACCCAGTACTTC
clone size: .; J gene: TRBJ2-7; V gene: TRBV11-2; CDR3 length: 14; D gene: TRBD1; CDR3 protein: CASSLRTGRSEQYF; CDR3 DNA: TGTGCCAGCAGCCTCCGGACAGGGAGGAGCGAGCAGTACTTC
clone size: .; J gene: TRBJ2-7; V gene: TRBV7-8; CDR3 length: 17; D gene: TRBD2; CDR3 protein: CASSARLAGEVTHEQYF; CDR3 DNA: TGTGCCAGCAGCGCAAGACTAGCGGGAGAAGTTACCCACGAGCAGTACTTC
clone size: .; J gene: TRBJ1-1; V gene: TRBV5-6; CDR3 length: 14; D gene: .; CDR3 protein: CASKSTYSNTEAFF; CDR3 DNA: TGTGCCAGCAAATCCACTTATTCGAACACTGAAGCTTTCTTT
clone size: .; J gene: TRBJ2-5; V gene: TRBV14; CDR3 length: 15; D gene: .; CDR3 protein: CASSQEWRTKETQYF; CDR3 DNA: TGTGCCAGCAGCCAAGAGTGGCGGACTAAAGAGACCCAGTACTTC
clone size: .; J gene: TRBJ2-5; V gene: TRBV4-3; CDR3 length: 13; D gene: .; CDR3 protein: CASSPVPQETQYF; CDR3 DNA: TGCGCCAGCAGCCCAGTCCCCCAAGAGACCCAGTACTTC
clone size: once; J gene: TRBJ2-7; V gene: TRBV30; CDR3 length: 14; D gene: TRBD1; CDR3 protein: CAWSVQGPYYEQYF; CDR3 DNA: TGTGCCTGGAGTGTACAGGGGCCATACTACGAGCAGTACTTC
clone size: .; J gene: TRBJ2-3; V gene: TRBV7-3; CDR3 length: 16; D gene: TRBD2; CDR3 protein: CASSLSAGGNTDTQYF; CDR3 DNA: TGTGCCAGCAGCTTAAGTGCGGGGGGGAACACAGATACGCAGTATTTT
clone size: .; J gene: TRBJ2-3; V gene: TRBV9; CDR3 length: 19; D gene: TRBD2; CDR3 protein: CASSPTTSGGPTVTDTQYF; CDR3 DNA: TGTGCCAGCAGCCCGACGACTAGCGGGGGGCCTACTGTCACAGATACGCAGTATTTT
clone size: .; J gene: TRBJ1-1; V gene: TRBV7-6; CDR3 length: 16; D gene: .; CDR3 protein: CASSLEYRVPNTEAFF; CDR3 DNA: TGTGCCAGCAGCTTAGAATACAGGGTTCCAAACACTGAAGCTTTCTTT
clone size: few; J gene: TRBJ1-2; V gene: TRBV27; CDR3 length: 17; D gene: .; CDR3 protein: CASSLSGRVGQPYGYTF; CDR3 DNA: TGTGCCAGCAGTTTATCCGGGAGGGTTGGCCAGCCCTATGGCTACACCTTC
clone size: .; J gene: TRBJ2-5; V gene: TRBV2; CDR3 length: 17; D gene: TRBD2; CDR3 protein: CASSDGQGLAAEGSQYF; CDR3 DNA: TGTGCCAGCAGTGATGGTCAGGGACTAGCGGCCGAAGGCTCCCAGTACTTC
clone size: .; J gene: TRBJ2-1; V gene: TRBV5-1; CDR3 length: 15; D gene: TRBD2; CDR3 protein: CASSRMERGGNEQFF; CDR3 DNA: TGCGCCAGCAGCAGGATGGAGCGGGGGGGTAATGAGCAGTTCTTC
clone size: once; J gene: TRBJ2-7; V gene: TRBV10-3; CDR3 length: 13; D gene: TRBD1; CDR3 protein: CAISGQGTYEQYF; CDR3 DNA: TGTGCCATCAGTGGACAGGGGACCTACGAGCAGTACTTC
clone size: .; J gene: TRBJ2-3; V gene: TRBV9; CDR3 length: 14; D gene: TRBD1; CDR3 protein: CASNVGGAADTQYF; CDR3 DNA: TGTGCCAGCAACGTAGGGGGCGCGGCAGATACGCAGTATTTT
clone size: .; J gene: TRBJ2-1; V gene: TRBV18; CDR3 length: 15; D gene: TRBD1; CDR3 protein: CASSLGTGVYNEQFF; CDR3 DNA: TGTGCCAGCTCACTAGGGACAGGGGTATACAATGAGCAGTTCTTC
clone size: .; J gene: TRBJ2-7; V gene: TRBV15; CDR3 length: 15; D gene: .; CDR3 protein: CATSRDIASSYEQYF; CDR3 DNA: TGTGCCACCAGCAGAGATATTGCTAGCTCCTACGAGCAGTACTTC
clone size: once; J gene: TRBJ2-7; V gene: TRBV7-6; CDR3 length: 13; D gene: TRBD2; CDR3 protein: CASSPPGGDEQYF; CDR3 DNA: TGTGCCAGCAGCCCCCCGGGGGGTGACGAGCAGTACTTC
clone size: .; J gene: TRBJ2-3; V gene: TRBV28; CDR3 length: 14; D gene: TRBD2; CDR3 protein: CASSLPGGADTQYF; CDR3 DNA: TGTGCCAGCAGTCTCCCCGGGGGGGCAGATACGCAGTATTTT
clone size: .; J gene: TRBJ2-7; V gene: TRBV11-1; CDR3 length: 11; D gene: .; CDR3 protein: CASSHGQREYF; CDR3 DNA: TGTGCCAGCAGCCATGGACAGCGAGAGTACTTC
clone size: .; J gene: TRBJ2-7; V gene: TRBV6-5; CDR3 length: 12; D gene: .; CDR3 protein: CASSYGGNEQYF; CDR3 DNA: TGTGCCAGCAGTTACGGGGGGAACGAGCAGTACTTC
clone size: .; J gene: TRBJ2-5; V gene: TRBV4-1; CDR3 length: 16; D gene: .; CDR3 protein: CASSQDLGLSKETQYF; CDR3 DNA: TGCGCCAGCAGCCAAGATCTCGGACTCTCGAAAGAGACCCAGTACTTC
clone size: .; J gene: TRBJ2-7; V gene: TRBV6-6; CDR3 length: 15; D gene: .; CDR3 protein: CASSYGTYGGYEQYF; CDR3 DNA: TGTGCCAGCAGTTACGGGACTTACGGGGGCTACGAGCAGTACTTC
clone size: .; J gene: TRBJ1-5; V gene: TRBV6-1; CDR3 length: 15; D gene: .; CDR3 protein: CASSRTAYSNQPQHF; CDR3 DNA: TGTGCCAGCAGTCGGACAGCTTATAGCAATCAGCCCCAGCATTTT
clone size: .; J gene: TRBJ2-1; V gene: TRBV10-3; CDR3 length: 15; D gene: TRBD2; CDR3 protein: CAISEGSGKYNEQFF; CDR3 DNA: TGTGCCATCAGTGAGGGTAGCGGGAAGTACAATGAGCAGTTCTTC
clone size: .; J gene: TRBJ2-7; V gene: TRBV6-5; CDR3 length: 15; D gene: .; CDR3 protein: CASTQDFASPYEQYF; CDR3 DNA: TGTGCCAGCACCCAAGACTTTGCGTCGCCCTACGAGCAGTACTTC
clone size: .; J gene: TRBJ2-3; V gene: TRBV2; CDR3 length: 15; D gene: .; CDR3 protein: CASSVLGGGPDTQYF; CDR3 DNA: TGTGCCAGCAGTGTTTTGGGGGGGGGCCCAGATACGCAGTATTTT
clone size: .; J gene: TRBJ1-6; V gene: TRBV7-8; CDR3 length: 12; D gene: .; CDR3 protein: CASSILGGGLHF; CDR3 DNA: TGTGCCAGCAGCATATTAGGGGGTGGCCTCCACTTT
clone size: .; J gene: TRBJ2-3; V gene: TRBV29-1; CDR3 length: 15; D gene: TRBD2; CDR3 protein: CSASLAGGSADTQYF; CDR3 DNA: TGCAGCGCTTCACTAGCGGGAGGTTCCGCAGATACGCAGTATTTT
clone size: few; J gene: TRBJ1-2; V gene: TRBV7-9; CDR3 length: 14; D gene: TRBD1; CDR3 protein: CASSSTGGNYGYTF; CDR3 DNA: TGTGCCAGCAGCTCGACAGGGGGAAACTATGGCTACACCTTC
clone size: few; J gene: TRBJ1-2; V gene: TRBV5-6; CDR3 length: 12; D gene: .; CDR3 protein: CASSLTVDGYTF; CDR3 DNA: TGTGCCAGCAGCTTAACTGTCGATGGCTACACCTTC
clone size: .; J gene: TRBJ2-2; V gene: TRBV27; CDR3 length: 15; D gene: .; CDR3 protein: CASSLATNPYGELFF; CDR3 DNA: TGTGCCAGCAGTTTAGCTACCAATCCGTACGGGGAGCTGTTTTTT
clone size: .; J gene: TRBJ2-7; V gene: TRBV2; CDR3 length: 14; D gene: TRBD2; CDR3 protein: CASSSRTGGGEQYF; CDR3 DNA: TGTGCCAGCAGTTCGCGGACGGGAGGAGGCGAGCAGTACTTC
clone size: .; J gene: TRBJ1-2; V gene: TRBV6-5; CDR3 length: 16; D gene: TRBD1; CDR3 protein: CASSYASGTGGRGYTF; CDR3 DNA: TGTGCCAGCAGTTACGCGTCCGGGACAGGGGGAAGGGGCTACACCTTC
clone size: .; J gene: TRBJ2-7; V gene: TRBV5-1; CDR3 length: 14; D gene: .; CDR3 protein: CASSPYTGSYEQYF; CDR3 DNA: TGCGCCAGCAGCCCTTATACAGGGTCCTACGAGCAGTACTTC
clone size: .; J gene: TRBJ2-1; V gene: TRBV5-1; CDR3 length: 16; D gene: TRBD2; CDR3 protein: CASSWGGPTFYNEQFF; CDR3 DNA: TGCGCCAGCAGCTGGGGGGGACCCACCTTCTACAATGAGCAGTTCTTC
clone size: .; J gene: TRBJ2-5; V gene: TRBV7-9; CDR3 length: 15; D gene: .; CDR3 protein: CASSKGDKIQETQYF; CDR3 DNA: TGTGCCAGCAGCAAGGGGGACAAAATCCAAGAGACCCAGTACTTC